This record looks at one TCR beta chain sequence and its context. Trimming shortened V by 5 bases and J by 4 bases, and 14 bases separated the two germline ends. Germline CDR1 SEHNR, CDR2 FQNEAQ (reference sequence). This CDR3 region has 14 residues. The record originates from a study of blood T cell repertoires in COVID-19. About the study: The cDNA or gDNA used as material had been derived from T cells, B-cell-depleted T cells, or PBMCs.

Recruits, aged roughly 18 to 100 years, lived in 20 to 30 US areas. Participants were placed into cohorts based on the clinical history they reported. Per the original data handling: How many nucleated cells were present was estimated from reference gene primer amplification. Only in-frame clones appear in the TCRdb table, and some are missing; sequencing was by immunoSEQ multiplex PCR. V and J calls and clone size are as listed in that table; D and trimming were resolved from the DNA. The data contain some 210,000 clones, around 81% of them singletons. What was sequenced was PBMCs or T cells enriched from blood (not recorded which). The clonotype was recovered from a man aged 25-45 years with acute COVID-19. The V and J genes are TRBV7-9 and TRBJ1-1; D remains ambiguous. CDR3 sequence reads: CASSTQSEGTEAFF. The CDR3 region has the DNA TGTGCCAGCAGCACACAATCAGAGGGCACTGAAGCTTTCTTT.